This entry concerns a single TCR beta chain. This clonotype was seen ten or more times. Its antigen is unknown. Within one base of it there is no much larger clone, and no base qualities were kept. This record comes from a study of response to subunit inactivated influenza vaccine listed by TCRdb under 2018. As for the study more broadly: Deep quantitative T cell receptor repertoire profiling was used in the study to track responses to a trivalent subunit inactivated influenza vaccine. General study outcomes and caveats: According to the authors, only a limited number of new T cells may be recruited by each seasonal influenza vaccination.

From a lookup of the germline V gene (reference sequence), CDR1 and CDR2 are DFQATT and SNEGSKA. From the cysteine through the phenylalanine, the CDR3 covers 15 amino acids. Of the read, only the CDR3 DNA is kept; its 45 bases are in frame from base 1. After removal of 0 bases from V and 8 bases from J, the junction retains 9 bases not matched to a gene. The method behind the library was RT-PCR. Sequencing was carried out with an Illumina HiSeq 2500. In TCRdb, the public reads were trimmed at Q25 with fastp and aligned with MiXCR, with productive beta chains retained. Every distinct CDR3 protein forms one entry, paired with its most common genes and DNA. The sample records about 520,000 distinct CDR3 sequences, approximately 7.2% of which are singletons. The ten largest account for around 13% of the sample.

The clonotype was recovered from a man in his fifties or sixties who received an inactivated influenza vaccine. Donor details come from another sample of the same person, matched by shared clones. Source: PBMCs from blood, taken roughly 24 months after vaccination. This chain joins TRBV20-1 to TRBJ1-4; 7 bases in the middle match TRBD1. The bases read TGCAGTGCTAGAGACCCGAGACAGGGCTTAGAAAAACTGTTTTTT. Translated, it reads CSARDPRQGLEKLFF.